This TCR beta chain was captured by sequencing in a study of cytomegalovirus exposure and HLA in healthy donors. A multiplex PCR was run with 60 Vbeta primers and 13 Jbeta primers. Clones were read by immunoSEQ multiplex PCR, and TCRdb kept only the in-frame ones, dropping some. Among about 99,000 clones, over 70% were seen once, and the ten largest hold over 4%. The V gene lost 2 bases and the J gene lost 0 bases, with 5 bases spanning the gap. Germline lookup yields CDR1 MNHEY and CDR2 SMNVEV (reference sequence). The CDR3 consists of 14 residues. What was sequenced was PBMCs. The receptor's source is a man aged 50 or older in good health and CMV-seropositive. This chain joins TRBV27 and TRBJ1-3; D unresolved. Written as DNA, the CDR3 is TGTGCCAGCAGTTTAACCTACTCTGGAAACACCATATATTTT. Translation: CASSLTYSGNTIYF.